Given below is one T cell receptor (beta chain) in context. The repertoire was sequenced with immunoSEQ multiplex PCR; TCRdb's copy has only in-frame clones and lacks some. The table lists 100,000 to 150,000 clones, around 87% of them singletons, with around 7.3% in the top ten. This entry comes from a study of blood T cell repertoires in COVID-19. The overall study: PBMCs, B-cell-depleted T cells, or T cells were the source of the cDNA or gDNA that made up the material.

The sequenced sample was peripheral blood. This receptor was obtained from a man between 50 and 59 years old with acute or convalescent COVID-19.

The CDR3 DNA follows: TGTGCCAGCAGTTCCCCGGGACTAGCGGGAGGGCCTCTTCACGGGGAGCTGTTTTTT. Translated: CASSSPGLAGGPLHGELFF. The V and J genes are TRBV6-2 or TRBV6-3 and TRBJ2-2; 16 positions match TRBD2. The CDR3 length is 19 residues. Germline-derived CDR1 and CDR2 are MNHEY and SVGEGT. Trimming at V came to 4 bases and at J to 7 bases, leaving 12 bases not matched to a gene.